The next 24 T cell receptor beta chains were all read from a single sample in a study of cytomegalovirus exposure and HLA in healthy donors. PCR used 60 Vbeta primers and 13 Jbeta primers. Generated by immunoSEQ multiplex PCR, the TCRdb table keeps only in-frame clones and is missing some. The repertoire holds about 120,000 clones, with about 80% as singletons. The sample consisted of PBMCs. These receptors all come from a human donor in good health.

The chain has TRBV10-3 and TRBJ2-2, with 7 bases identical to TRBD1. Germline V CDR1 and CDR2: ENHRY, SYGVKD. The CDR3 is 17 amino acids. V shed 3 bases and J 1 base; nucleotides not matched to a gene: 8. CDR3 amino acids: CAISDPRTGRNTGELFF. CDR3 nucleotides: TGTGCCATCAGTGACCCTAGGACAGGACGGAACACCGGGGAGCTGTTTTTT.

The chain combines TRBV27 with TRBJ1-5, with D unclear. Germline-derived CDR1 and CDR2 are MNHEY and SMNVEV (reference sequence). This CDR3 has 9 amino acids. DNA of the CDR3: TGTGCAATAAATCAGCCCCAGCATTTT. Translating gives CAINQPQHF.

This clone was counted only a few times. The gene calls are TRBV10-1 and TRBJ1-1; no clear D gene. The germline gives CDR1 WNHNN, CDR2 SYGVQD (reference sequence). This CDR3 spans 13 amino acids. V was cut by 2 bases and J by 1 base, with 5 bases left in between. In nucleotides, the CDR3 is TGCGCCAGCAGTGAGATCGGGAACACTGAAGCTTTCTTT. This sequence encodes CASSEIGNTEAFF.

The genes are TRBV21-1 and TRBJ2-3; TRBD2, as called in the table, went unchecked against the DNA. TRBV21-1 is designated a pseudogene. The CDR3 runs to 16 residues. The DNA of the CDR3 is TGTGCCAGCAGCAAAGTTAGGGCAGGAGGGGTAGATACGCAGTATTTT. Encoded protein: CASSKVRAGGVDTQYF.

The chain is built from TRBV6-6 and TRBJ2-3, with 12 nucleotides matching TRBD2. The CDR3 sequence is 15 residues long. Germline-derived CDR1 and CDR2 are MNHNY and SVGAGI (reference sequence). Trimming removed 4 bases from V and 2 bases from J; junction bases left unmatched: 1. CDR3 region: CASSSSGRATDTQYF. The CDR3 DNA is TGTGCCAGCAGTTCTAGCGGGAGGGCCACAGATACGCAGTATTTT.

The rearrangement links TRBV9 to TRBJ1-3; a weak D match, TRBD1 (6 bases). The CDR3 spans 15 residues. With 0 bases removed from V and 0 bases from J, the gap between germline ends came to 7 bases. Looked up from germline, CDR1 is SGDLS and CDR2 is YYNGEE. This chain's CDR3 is CASSVGGHSGNTIYF. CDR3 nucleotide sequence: TGTGCCAGCAGCGTAGGGGGACACTCTGGAAACACCATATATTTT. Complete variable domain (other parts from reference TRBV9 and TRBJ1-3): DSGVTQTPKHLITATGQRVTLRCSPRSGDLSVYWYQQSLDQGLQFLIQYYNGEERAKGNILERFSAQQFPDLHSELNLSSLELGDSALYFCASSVGGHSGNTIYFGEGSWLTVV.

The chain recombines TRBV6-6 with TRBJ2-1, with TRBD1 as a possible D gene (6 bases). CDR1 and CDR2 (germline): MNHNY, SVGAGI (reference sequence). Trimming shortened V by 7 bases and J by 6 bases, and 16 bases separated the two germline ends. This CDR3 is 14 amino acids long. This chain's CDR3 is CASTVDAGVNEQFF. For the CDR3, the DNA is TGTGCCAGCACCGTAGATGCAGGGGTCAATGAGCAGTTCTTC.

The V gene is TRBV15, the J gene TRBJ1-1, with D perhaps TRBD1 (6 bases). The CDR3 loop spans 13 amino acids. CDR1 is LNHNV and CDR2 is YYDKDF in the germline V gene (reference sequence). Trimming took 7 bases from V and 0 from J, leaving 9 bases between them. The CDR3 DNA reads TGTGCCACCACCGACAGGATGAACACTGAAGCTTTCTTT. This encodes CATTDRMNTEAFF.

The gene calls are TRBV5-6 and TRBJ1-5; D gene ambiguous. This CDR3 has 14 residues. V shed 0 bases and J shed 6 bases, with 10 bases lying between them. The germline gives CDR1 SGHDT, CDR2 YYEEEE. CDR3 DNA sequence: TGTGCCAGCAGCTTGGTCGGGGATCTTCAGCCCCAGCATTTT. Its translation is CASSLVGDLQPQHF.

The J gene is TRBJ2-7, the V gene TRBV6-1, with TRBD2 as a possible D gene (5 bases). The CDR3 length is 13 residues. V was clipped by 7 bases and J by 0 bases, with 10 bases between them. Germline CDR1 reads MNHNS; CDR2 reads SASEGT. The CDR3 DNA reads TGTGCCAGCATTTTTGCGGGCTCCTACGAGCAGTACTTC. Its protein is CASIFAGSYEQYF.

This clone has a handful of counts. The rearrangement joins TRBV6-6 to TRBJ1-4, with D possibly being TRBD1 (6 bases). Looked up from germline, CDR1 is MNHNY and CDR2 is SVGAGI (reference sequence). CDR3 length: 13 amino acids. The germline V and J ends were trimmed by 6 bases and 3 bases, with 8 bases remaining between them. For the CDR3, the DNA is TGTGCCAGCAGGACAGGTTCTAATGAAAAACTGTTTTTT. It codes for CASRTGSNEKLFF.

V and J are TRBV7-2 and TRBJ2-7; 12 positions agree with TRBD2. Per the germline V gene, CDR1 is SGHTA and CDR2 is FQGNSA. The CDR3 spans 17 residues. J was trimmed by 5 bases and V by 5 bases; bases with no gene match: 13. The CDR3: CASSPVGLAGGKNEQYF. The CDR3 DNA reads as TGTGCCAGCAGCCCAGTCGGGCTAGCGGGGGGGAAGAACGAGCAGTACTTC. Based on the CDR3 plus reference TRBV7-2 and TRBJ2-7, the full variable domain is GAGVSQSPSNKVTEKGKDVELRCDPISGHTALYWYRQSLGQGLEFLIYFQGNSAPDKSGLPSDRFSAERTGGSVSTLTIQRTQQEDSAVYLCASSPVGLAGGKNEQYFGPGTRLTVT.

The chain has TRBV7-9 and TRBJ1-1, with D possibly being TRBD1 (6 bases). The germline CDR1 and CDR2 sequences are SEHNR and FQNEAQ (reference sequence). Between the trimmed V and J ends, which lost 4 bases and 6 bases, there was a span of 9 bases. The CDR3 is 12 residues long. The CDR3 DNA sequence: TGTGCCAGCAGCTCAGGACAGTCTGAAGCTTTCTTT. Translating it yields CASSSGQSEAFF.

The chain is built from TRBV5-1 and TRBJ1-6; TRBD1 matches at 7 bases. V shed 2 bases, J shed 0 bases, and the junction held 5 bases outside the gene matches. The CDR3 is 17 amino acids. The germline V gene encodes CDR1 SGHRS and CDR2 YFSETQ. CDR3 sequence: CASSFGQASSYNSPLHF. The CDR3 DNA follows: TGCGCCAGCAGCTTCGGACAGGCGAGCTCCTATAATTCACCCCTCCACTTT.

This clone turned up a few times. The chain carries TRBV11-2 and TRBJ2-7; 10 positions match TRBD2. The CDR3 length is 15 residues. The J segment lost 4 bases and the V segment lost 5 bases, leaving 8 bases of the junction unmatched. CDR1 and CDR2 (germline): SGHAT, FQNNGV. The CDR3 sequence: CASSPKAGGPYEQYF. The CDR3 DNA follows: TGTGCCAGCAGCCCAAAAGCGGGAGGGCCGTACGAGCAGTACTTC.

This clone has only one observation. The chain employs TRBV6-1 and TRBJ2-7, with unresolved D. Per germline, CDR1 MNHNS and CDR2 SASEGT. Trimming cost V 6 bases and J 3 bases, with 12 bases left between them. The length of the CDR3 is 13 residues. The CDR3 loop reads CASRAPSLYEQYF. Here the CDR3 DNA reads TGTGCCAGCAGAGCCCCCTCTCTCTACGAGCAGTACTTC.

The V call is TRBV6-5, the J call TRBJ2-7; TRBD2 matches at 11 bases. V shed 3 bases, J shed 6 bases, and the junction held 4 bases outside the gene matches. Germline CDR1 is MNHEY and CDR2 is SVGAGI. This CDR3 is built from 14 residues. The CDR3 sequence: CASSYFSGRGEQYF. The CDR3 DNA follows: TGTGCCAGCAGTTATTTTAGCGGGAGGGGCGAGCAGTACTTC.

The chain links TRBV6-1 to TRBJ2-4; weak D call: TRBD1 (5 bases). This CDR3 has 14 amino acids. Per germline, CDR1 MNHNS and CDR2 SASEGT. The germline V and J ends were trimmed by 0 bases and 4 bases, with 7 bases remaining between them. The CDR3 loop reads CASSEAAGKNIQYF. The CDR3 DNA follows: TGTGCCAGCAGTGAAGCAGCAGGGAAAAACATTCAGTACTTC.

The CDR3 sequence: CASSARQFQSPKNIQYF. In DNA, the CDR3 is TGTGCCAGCAGTGCGAGACAGTTCCAGTCACCCAAAAACATTCAGTACTTC. V and J are TRBV6-1 and TRBJ2-4; TRBD1 might be the D (5 bases). The CDR3 is 17 residues long. The germline CDR1 and CDR2 sequences are MNHNS and SASEGT. The germline V and J ends were trimmed by 4 bases and 2 bases, with 18 bases remaining between them.

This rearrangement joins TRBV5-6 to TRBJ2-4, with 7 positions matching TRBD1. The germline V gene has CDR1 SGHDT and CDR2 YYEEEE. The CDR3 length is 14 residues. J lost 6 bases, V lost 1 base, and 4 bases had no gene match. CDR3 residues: CASSLTGQRNIQYF. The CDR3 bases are TGTGCCAGCAGCTTGACGGGACAGAGAAACATTCAGTACTTC.

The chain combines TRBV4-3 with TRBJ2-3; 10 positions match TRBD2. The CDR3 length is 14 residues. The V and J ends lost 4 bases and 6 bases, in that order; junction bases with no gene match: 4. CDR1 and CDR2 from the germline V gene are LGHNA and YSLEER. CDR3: CASSRAGGPDTQYF. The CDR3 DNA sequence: TGCGCCAGCAGCCGAGCGGGGGGGCCGGATACGCAGTATTTT.

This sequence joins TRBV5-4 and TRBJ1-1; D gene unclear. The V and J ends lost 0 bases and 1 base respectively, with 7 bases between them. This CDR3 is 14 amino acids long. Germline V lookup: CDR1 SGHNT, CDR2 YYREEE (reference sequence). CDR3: CASSLGRGNTEAFF. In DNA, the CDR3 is TGTGCCAGCAGCTTGGGTCGGGGGAACACTGAAGCTTTCTTT.

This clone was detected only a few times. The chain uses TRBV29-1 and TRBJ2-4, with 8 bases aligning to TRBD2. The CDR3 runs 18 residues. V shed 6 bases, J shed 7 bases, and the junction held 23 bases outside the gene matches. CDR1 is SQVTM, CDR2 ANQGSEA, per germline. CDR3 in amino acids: CSVIIRGPGGEFRNIQYF. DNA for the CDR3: TGCAGCGTAATAATTCGCGGCCCCGGGGGGGAATTTAGGAACATTCAGTACTTC.

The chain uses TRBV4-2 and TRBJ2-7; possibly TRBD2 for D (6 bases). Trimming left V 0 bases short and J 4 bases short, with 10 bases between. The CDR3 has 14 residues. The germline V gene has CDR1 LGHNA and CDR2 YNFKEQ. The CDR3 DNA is TGTGCCAGCAGCCAAGACCCAGGGAGGTACGAGCAGTACTTC. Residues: CASSQDPGRYEQYF.